This record covers a single T cell receptor beta chain. It lacks a known antigen. Per-base qualities were not stored, and no clone one base away is much larger. At diagnosis, tumor, uninvolved tumor-adjacent lung and peripheral blood were collected and then preserved as a mix of FFPE and fresh-frozen material. For TCR repertoire profiling, the blood samples were analyzed as peripheral blood mononuclear cells. Trimming at the junction amounts to 1 base on V and 2 bases on J, and the germline ends lie 11 bases apart. CDR1 is given as SGHRS and CDR2 as YFSETQ, both from the germline V gene. The CDR3 numbers 15 residues from cysteine through phenylalanine. CDR3 DNA only is kept here, 45 bases in frame from base 1. TCR beta CDR3 regions were sequenced from DNA using the immunoSEQ Assay. In the original analysis: To compute T cell density, TCR beta template counts were normalized to usable DNA, which was estimated by amplifying housekeeping genes. Using the preseqR package, richness was estimated by extrapolating to 120,000 templates for tissue samples and 400,000 templates for PBMC samples. Clonality was defined by subtracting Pielou's evenness from one. To identify tissue-enriched TCRs, differential abundance testing was run on productive amino-acid clonotypes with a minimum total count of 5 and an alpha of 0.1. The Jaccard Index and the Morisita Overlap Index were used to measure repertoire overlap between compartments. TCR beta CDR3s were clustered by GLIPH together with public tetramer-defined viral CDR3s, and at least three viral sequences plus V-gene enrichment were required for viral motifs. TCRdb provides this immuneACCESS table in a form limited to in-frame rearrangements. Some clones are lacking; in checked studies, under half of them reflect an unresolved V gene, and why the rest are absent is not known. V, J and clone size are those of that table, while D and trimming were read from the DNA. This sample lists fewer than 90,000 clones; roughly 75% were detected once. Approximately 21% of the sample rests with the top ten.

The data originate from a study of T cells in localized non-small cell lung cancer (dated by TCRdb to 2018 to 2020). Notes on the research overall: Comparing tumors with uninvolved tumor-adjacent lungs, the study looked at the T cell repertoires of 236 patients with early-stage NSCLC. The cohort comprised approximately 240 treatment-naïve NSCLC patients with resected, localized lung tumors. A mean age of around 66 years was recorded for the NSCLC patients, of whom more than 120 were male and more than 85 were female.

General findings and caveats noted by the study authors: The highest T cell clonality was observed in uninvolved tumor-adjacent lung, where clonality exceeded that of tumor, suggesting that antigenic responses were more focused in uninvolved tumor-adjacent lung. Multi-region tumor sequencing was not performed, so intratumor heterogeneity could not be excluded. Longer overall survival was associated with higher T cell density in blood, whereas shorter survival was associated with higher clonality in adjacent lung. Because the study design was exploratory, TCR variables were selected using unadjusted p-values without false-discovery rate correction. A median of approximately 57 of the top 100 tumor clones were detected in paired uninvolved adjacent lung, and some 28 of these tumor clones were also found among the top 100 clones of the paired uninvolved adjacent lung.

The V and J segments used are TRBV5-1 and TRBJ2-3, with TRBD2 as a weak D call on 5 bases. The material was PBMCs, obtained before any cancer treatment. The clonotype comes from a man aged 40-75 years with stage II squamous cell lung carcinoma. This receptor carries the CDR3 CASSLSGLPTDTQYF. The nucleotide sequence reads TGCGCCAGCAGCTTGTCGGGGTTACCCACAGATACGCAGTATTTT.